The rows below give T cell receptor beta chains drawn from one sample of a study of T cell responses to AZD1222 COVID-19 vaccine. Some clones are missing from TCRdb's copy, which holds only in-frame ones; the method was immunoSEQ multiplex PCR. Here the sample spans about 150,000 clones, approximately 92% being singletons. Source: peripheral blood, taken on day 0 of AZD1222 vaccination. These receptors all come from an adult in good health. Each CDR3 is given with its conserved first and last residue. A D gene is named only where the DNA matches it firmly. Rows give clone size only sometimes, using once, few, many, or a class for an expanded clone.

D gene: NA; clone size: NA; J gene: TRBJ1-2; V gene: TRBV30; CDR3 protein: CASSPDNYGYTF; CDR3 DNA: TGTGCCTCCTCACCGGATAACTATGGCTACACCTTC
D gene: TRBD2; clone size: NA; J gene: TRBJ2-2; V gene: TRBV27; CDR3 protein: CASSLSPSWTSGNTGELFF; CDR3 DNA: TGTGCCAGCAGTTTATCTCCGTCGTGGACTAGCGGAAACACCGGGGAGCTGTTTTTT
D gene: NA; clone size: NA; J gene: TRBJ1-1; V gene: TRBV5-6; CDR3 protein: CASSLYDRNTEAFF; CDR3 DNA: TGTGCCAGCAGCCTATATGACAGGAACACTGAAGCTTTCTTT
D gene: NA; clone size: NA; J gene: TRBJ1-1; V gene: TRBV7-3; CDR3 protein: CASSLKLRQKNTEAFF; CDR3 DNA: TGTGCCAGCAGCTTAAAATTGCGGCAGAAGAACACTGAAGCTTTCTTT
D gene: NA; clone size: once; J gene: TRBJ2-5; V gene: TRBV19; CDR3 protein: CASSEDGTFQETQYF; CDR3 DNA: TGTGCCAGTAGTGAAGACGGTACCTTTCAAGAGACCCAGTACTTC
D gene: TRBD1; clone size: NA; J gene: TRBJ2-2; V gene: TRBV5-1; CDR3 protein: CASSSGQGLYTGELFF; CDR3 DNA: TGCGCCAGCAGCTCGGGACAGGGTTTGTACACCGGGGAGCTGTTTTTT
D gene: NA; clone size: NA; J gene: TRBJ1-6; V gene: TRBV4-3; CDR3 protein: CASSQSLGGLGSYNSPLHF; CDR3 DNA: TGCGCCAGCAGCCAATCTCTTGGAGGGTTGGGGTCCTATAATTCACCCCTCCACTTT
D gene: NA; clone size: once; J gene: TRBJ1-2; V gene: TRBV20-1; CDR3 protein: CSATSAGGYTF; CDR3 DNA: TGCAGTGCTACATCAGCGGGGGGCTACACCTTC
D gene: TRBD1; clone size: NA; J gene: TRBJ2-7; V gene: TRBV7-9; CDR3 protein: CASSRDRETYEQYF; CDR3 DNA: TGTGCCAGTTCCCGGGACAGGGAAACCTACGAGCAGTACTTC
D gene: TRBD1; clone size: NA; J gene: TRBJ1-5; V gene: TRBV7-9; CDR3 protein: CASSLAGGTQPQHF; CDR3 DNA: TGTGCCAGCAGCTTAGCAGGGGGCACTCAGCCCCAGCATTTT
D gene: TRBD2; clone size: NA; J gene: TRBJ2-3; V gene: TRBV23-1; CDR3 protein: CASSQFSGTSVDTQYF; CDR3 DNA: TGCGCCAGCAGTCAGTTCTCCGGGACTAGTGTGGATACGCAGTATTTT
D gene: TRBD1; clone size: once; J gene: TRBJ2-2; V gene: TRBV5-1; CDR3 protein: CASSFFDRDNGELFF; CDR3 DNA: TGCGCCAGCAGCTTCTTCGACAGGGACAACGGGGAGCTGTTTTTT
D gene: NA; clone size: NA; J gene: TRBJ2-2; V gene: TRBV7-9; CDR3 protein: CASRGQGTSGELFF; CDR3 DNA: TGTGCCAGCCGGGGACAAGGGACGTCCGGGGAGCTGTTTTTT
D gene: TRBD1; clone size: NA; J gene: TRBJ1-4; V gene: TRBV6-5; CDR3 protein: CASRMGQGYEKLFF; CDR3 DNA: TGTGCCAGCAGGATGGGACAGGGGTATGAAAAACTGTTTTTT
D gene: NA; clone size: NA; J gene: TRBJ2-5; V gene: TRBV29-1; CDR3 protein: CSVEIRGSYQETQYF; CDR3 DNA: TGCAGCGTTGAGATCAGGGGATCGTACCAAGAGACCCAGTACTTC
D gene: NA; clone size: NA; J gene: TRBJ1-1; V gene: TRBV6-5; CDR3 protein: CASRFRGAFF; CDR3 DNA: TGTGCCAGCAGATTTCGCGGAGCTTTCTTT
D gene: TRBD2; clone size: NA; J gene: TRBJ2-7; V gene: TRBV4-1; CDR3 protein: CASSPQELAGGFSYEQYF; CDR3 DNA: TGCGCCAGCAGCCCCCAGGAACTAGCGGGGGGGTTCTCCTACGAGCAGTACTTC
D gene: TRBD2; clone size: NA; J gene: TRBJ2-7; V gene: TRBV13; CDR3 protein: CASSFSPGGYEQYF; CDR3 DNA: TGTGCCAGCAGCTTTTCCCCCGGGGGGTACGAGCAGTACTTC
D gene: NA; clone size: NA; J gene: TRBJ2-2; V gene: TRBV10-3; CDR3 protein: CAIRENTGELFF; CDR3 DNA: TGTGCCATCAGAGAAAACACCGGGGAGCTGTTTTTT
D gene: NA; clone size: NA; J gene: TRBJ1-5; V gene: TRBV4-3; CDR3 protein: CASSQDLQVNQPQHF; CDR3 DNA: TGCGCCAGCAGCCAAGATCTACAGGTTAATCAGCCCCAGCATTTT
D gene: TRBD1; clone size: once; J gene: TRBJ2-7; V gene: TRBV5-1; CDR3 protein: CASSVTGGKFDEQYF; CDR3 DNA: TGCGCCAGCAGCGTGACAGGGGGCAAGTTCGACGAGCAGTACTTC
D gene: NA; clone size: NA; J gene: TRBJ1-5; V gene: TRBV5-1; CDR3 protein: CASSLSGTGLGQPQHF; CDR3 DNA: TGCGCCAGCAGCTTGTCCGGGACGGGTTTAGGACAGCCCCAGCATTTT
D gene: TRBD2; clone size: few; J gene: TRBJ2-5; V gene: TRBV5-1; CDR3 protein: CATTVAGTGTNQETQYF; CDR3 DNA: TGCGCCACCACGGTAGCGGGGACTGGAACAAACCAAGAGACCCAGTACTTC
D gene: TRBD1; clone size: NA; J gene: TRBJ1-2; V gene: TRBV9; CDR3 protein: CASSATRQGSYAFYGYTF; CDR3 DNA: TGTGCCAGCAGCGCTACAAGACAGGGGTCTTACGCTTTCTATGGCTACACCTTC
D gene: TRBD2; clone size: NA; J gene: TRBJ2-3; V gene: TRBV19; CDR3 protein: CASSIELAGDTQYF; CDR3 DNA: TGTGCCAGTAGTATAGAACTAGCGGGGGATACGCAGTATTTT
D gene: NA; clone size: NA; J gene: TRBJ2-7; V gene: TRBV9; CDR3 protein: CASSVTTGHYEQYF; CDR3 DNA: TGTGCCAGCAGCGTAACGACAGGACACTACGAGCAGTACTTC
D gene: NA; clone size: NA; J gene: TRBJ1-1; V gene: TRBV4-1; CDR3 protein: CASSQEPEGSEAFF; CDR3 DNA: TGCGCCAGCAGCCAAGAGCCCGAGGGGTCTGAAGCTTTCTTT
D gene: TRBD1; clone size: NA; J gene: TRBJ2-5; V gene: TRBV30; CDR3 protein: CAWSDGQGWTQYF; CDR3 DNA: TGTGCCTGGAGTGACGGACAGGGGTGGACCCAGTACTTC